This entry describes one T cell receptor beta chain. Its antigen is currently not known. No base quality values were provided; no much bigger clone lies one nucleotide off. This sample is drawn from a study of T cells in narcolepsy (dated by TCRdb to between 2017 and 2018). Study-wide context: Patients with narcolepsy type 1 or type 2 (NT1, NT2) were enrolled in the study together with healthy control donors. Autoreactive T cells targeting hypocretin neuron self-antigens (hypocretin, TRIB2) were sought in narcolepsy patients, and TCR Vbeta sequencing was used to track clonotypes in blood and CSF.

For TCR Vbeta sequencing, memory CD4+ T cells were sorted ex vivo from the peripheral blood of both healthy controls and narcolepsy patients. V was cut back by 3 bases and J by 7 bases, leaving a gap of 17 bases between them. Taken from cysteine to phenylalanine, the CDR3 has 15 residues. Only the CDR3 portion is preserved as DNA: 45 bases, with reading frame beginning at the first base. CDR1 and CDR2 are read off the germline V gene as SGHTS and YDEGEE. Broad study findings and their caveats: According to the report, autoreactive clonotypes were detected serially in the blood of the same patients and of different patients, but not in healthy controls. Patients and controls had similar numbers of sequenced blood memory CD4+ clonotypes, with averages of around 40,000 in patients and 33,354 in controls. No sequences matching autoreactive T cell clones were contained in some blood memory CD4+ repertoires from patients and controls. HCRT-specific and TRIB2-specific autoreactive clonotypes were highlighted in plots that compared CD4+ T cell clonotypes in CSF versus blood from the same patient.

Libraries were made using the immunoSEQ multiplex PCR assay. As stored in TCRdb, this immuneACCESS dataset retains in-frame rearrangements with V and J assigned. A fraction of the clones does not appear; measured against another copy, unresolved V genes explain less than half of the discrepancy, and the remainder lacks a known reason. Here the sample has 25,000 to 30,000 clones; under 85% occur a single time. Of the sample, more than 0.9% falls within the top ten clones. The source of this sequence is a human donor with narcolepsy. This receptor chain uses TRBV5-8 and TRBJ1-5; 6 matching bases give a weak D call of TRBD1. Specimen: CD45RA- memory CD4+ T cells from PBMCs. Interpreted using the paper, the cell subset or site label stands for: memory T cells sorted ex vivo from peripheral blood. The DNA is TGTGCCAGCAGCTCCGGGACAACAGAAGACCAGCCCCAGCATTTT. Its protein reads: CASSSGTTEDQPQHF.